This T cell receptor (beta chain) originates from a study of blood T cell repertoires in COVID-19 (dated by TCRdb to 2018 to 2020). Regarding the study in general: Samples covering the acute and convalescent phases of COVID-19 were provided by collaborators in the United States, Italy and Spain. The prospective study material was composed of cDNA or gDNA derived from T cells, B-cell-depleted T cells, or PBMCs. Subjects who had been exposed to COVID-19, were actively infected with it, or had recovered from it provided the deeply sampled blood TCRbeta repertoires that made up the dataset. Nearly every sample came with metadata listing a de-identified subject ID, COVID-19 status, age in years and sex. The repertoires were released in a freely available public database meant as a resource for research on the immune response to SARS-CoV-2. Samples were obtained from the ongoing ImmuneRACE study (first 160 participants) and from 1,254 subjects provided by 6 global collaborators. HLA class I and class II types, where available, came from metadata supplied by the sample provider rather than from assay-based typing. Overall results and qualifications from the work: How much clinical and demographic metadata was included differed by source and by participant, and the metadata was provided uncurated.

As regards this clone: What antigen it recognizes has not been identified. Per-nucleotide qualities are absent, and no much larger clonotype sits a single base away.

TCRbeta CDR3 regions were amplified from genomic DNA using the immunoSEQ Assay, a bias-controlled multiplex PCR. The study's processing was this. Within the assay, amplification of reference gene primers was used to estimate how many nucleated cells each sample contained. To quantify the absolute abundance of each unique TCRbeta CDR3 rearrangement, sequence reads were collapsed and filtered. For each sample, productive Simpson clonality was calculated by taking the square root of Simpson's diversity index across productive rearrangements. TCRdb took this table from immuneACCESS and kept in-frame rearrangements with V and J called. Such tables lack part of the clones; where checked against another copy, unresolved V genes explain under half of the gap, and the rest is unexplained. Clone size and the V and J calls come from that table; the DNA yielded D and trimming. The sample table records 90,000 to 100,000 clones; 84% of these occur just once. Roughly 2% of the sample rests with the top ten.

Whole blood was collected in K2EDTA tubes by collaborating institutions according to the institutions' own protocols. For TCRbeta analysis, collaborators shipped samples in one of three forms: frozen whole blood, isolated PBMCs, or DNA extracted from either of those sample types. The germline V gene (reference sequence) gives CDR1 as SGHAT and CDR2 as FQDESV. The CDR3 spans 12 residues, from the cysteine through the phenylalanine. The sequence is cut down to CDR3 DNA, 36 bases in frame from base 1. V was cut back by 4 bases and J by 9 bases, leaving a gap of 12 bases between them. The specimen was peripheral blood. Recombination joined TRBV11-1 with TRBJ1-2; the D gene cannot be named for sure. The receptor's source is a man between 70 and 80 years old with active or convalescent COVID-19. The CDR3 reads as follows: CASSSRGRSYTF. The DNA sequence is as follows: TGTGCCAGCAGCTCGCGGGGTAGGAGCTACACCTTC.